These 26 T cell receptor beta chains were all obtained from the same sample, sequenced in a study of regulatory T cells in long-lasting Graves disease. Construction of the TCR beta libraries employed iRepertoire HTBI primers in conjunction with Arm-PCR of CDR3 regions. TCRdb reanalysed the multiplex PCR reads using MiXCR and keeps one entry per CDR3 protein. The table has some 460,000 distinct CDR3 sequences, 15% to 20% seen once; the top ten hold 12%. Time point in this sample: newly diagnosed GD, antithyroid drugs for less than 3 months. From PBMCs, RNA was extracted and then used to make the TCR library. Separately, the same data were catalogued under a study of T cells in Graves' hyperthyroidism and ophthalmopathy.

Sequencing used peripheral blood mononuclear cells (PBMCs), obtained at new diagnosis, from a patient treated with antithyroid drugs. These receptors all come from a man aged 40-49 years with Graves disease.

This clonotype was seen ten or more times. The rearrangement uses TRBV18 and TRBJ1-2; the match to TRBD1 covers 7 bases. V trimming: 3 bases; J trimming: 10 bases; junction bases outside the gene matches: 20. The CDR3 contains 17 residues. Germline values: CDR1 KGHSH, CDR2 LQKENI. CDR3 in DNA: TGTGCCAGCTCACCTTCGCTTGTTCCGGGACAGTATAACGACTACACCTTC. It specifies CASSPSLVPGQYNDYTF.

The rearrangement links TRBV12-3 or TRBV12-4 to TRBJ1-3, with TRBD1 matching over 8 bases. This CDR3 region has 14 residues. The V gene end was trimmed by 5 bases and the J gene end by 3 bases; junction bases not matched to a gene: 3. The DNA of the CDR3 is TGTGCCAGCAGTACAGGGGGAGTTGGAAACACCATATATTTT. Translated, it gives CASSTGGVGNTIYF.

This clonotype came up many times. DNA of the CDR3: TGTGCCAGCAGTCCCACTAGTTTCTACGAGCAGTACTTC. It is translated as CASSPTSFYEQYF. The chain is built from TRBV28 and TRBJ2-7; maybe TRBD2 (5 bases). The CDR3 has 13 amino acids. The V end lost 5 bases, the J end lost 3 bases, and 11 bases lay between the germline ends. The germline V gene has CDR1 MDHEN and CDR2 SYDVKM.

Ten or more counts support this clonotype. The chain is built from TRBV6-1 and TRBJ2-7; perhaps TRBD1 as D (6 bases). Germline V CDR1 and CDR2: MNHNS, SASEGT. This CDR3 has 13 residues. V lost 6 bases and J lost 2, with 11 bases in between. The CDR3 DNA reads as TGTGCCAGCAGACGCAGGGGTCCCTACGAGCAGTACTTC. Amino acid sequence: CASRRRGPYEQYF.

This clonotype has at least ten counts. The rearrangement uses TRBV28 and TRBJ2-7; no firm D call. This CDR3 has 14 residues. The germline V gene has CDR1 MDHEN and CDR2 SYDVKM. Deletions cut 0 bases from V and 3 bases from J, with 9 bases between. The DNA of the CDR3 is TGTGCCAGCAGTTTATGGGGCAGGTACTACGAGCAGTACTTC. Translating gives CASSLWGRYYEQYF.

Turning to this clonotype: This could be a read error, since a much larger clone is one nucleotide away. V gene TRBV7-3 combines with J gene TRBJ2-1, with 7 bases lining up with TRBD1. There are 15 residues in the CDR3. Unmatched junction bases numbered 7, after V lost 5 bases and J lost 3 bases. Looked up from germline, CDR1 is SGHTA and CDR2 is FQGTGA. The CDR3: CASSPQGRDYNEQFF. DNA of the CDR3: TGTGCCAGCAGCCCACAGGGGCGCGACTACAATGAGCAGTTCTTC.

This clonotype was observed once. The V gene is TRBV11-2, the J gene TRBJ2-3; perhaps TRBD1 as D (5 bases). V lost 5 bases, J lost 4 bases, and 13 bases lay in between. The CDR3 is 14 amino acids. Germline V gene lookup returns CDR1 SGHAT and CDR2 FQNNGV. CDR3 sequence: CASSPLIGADTQYF. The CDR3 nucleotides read TGTGCCAGCAGCCCTTTAATAGGGGCAGATACGCAGTATTTT.

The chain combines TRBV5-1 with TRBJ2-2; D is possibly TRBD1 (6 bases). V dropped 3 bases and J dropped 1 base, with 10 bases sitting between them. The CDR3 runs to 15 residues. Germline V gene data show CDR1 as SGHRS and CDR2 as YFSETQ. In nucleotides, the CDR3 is TGCGCCAGCAGCTCGAGGACAGTGAACACCGGGGAGCTGTTTTTT. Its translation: CASSSRTVNTGELFF.

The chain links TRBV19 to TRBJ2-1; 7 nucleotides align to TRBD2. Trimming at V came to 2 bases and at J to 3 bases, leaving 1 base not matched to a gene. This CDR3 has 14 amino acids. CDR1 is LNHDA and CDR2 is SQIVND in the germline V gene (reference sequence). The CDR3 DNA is TGTGCCAGTAGTATACTAGCGGACTACAATGAGCAGTTCTTC. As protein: CASSILADYNEQFF.

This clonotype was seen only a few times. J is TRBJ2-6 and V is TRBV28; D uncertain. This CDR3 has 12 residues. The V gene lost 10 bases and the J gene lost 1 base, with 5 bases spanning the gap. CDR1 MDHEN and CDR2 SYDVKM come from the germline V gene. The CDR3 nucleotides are TGTGCCACCCTATCTGGGGCCAACGTCCTGACTTTC. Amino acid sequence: CATLSGANVLTF.

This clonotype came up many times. CDR3 sequence reads: CASRRGGVVTEAFF. The CDR3 nucleotides read TGTGCCAGCAGGCGGGGAGGGGTTGTCACTGAAGCTTTCTTT. The rearrangement links TRBV28 to TRBJ1-1; tentative D call: TRBD1 (5 bases). CDR3 length: 14 residues. The V end lost 6 bases, the J end lost 4 bases, and 15 bases lay between the germline ends. Germline CDR1 MDHEN, CDR2 SYDVKM. The whole variable domain, remainder taken from reference TRBV28 and TRBJ1-1, is DVKVTQSSRYLVKRTGEKVFLECVQDMDHENMFWYRQDPGLGLRLIYFSYDVKMKEKGDIPEGYSVSREKKERFSLILESASTNQTSMYLCASRRGGVVTEAFFGQGTRLTVV.

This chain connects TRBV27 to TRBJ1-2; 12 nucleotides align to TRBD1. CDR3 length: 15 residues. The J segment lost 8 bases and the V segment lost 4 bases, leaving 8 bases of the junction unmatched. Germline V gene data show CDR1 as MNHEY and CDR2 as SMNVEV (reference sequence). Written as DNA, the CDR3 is TGTGCCAGCAGTTCCCCGGGACAGGGGGCGCGGGGCTACACCTTC. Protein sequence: CASSSPGQGARGYTF.

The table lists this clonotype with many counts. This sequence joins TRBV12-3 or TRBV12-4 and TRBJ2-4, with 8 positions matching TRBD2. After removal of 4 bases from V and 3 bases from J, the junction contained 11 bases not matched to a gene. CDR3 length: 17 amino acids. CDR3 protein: CASSWGSGGEGKNIQYF. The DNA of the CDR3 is TGTGCCAGCAGTTGGGGAAGCGGGGGTGAAGGCAAAAACATTCAGTACTTC.

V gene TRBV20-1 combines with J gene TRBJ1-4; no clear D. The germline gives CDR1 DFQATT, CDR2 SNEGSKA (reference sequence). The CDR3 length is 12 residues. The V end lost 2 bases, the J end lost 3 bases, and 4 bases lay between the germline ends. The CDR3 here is CSARRSNEKLFF. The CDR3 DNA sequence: TGCAGTGCTAGACGGTCTAATGAAAAACTGTTTTTT.

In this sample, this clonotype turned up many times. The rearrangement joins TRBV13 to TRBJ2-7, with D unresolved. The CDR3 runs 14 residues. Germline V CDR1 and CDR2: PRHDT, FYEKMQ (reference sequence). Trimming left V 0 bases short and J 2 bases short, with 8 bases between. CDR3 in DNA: TGTGCCAGCAGCTTAGGGTGGGTTCCCTACGAGCAGTACTTC. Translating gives CASSLGWVPYEQYF. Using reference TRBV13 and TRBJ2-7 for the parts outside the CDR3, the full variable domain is AAGVIQSPRHLIKEKRETATLKCYPIPRHDTVYWYQQGPGQDPQFLISFYEKMQSDKGSIPDRFSAQQFSDYHSELNMSSLELGDSALYFCASSLGWVPYEQYFGPGTRLTVT.

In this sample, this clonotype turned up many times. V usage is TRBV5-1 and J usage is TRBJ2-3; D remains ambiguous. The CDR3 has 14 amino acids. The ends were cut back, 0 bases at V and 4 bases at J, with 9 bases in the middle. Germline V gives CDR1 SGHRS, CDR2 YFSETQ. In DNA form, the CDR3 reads TGCGCCAGCAGCTTGGGGAAGTCAGCAGATACGCAGTATTTT. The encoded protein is CASSLGKSADTQYF.

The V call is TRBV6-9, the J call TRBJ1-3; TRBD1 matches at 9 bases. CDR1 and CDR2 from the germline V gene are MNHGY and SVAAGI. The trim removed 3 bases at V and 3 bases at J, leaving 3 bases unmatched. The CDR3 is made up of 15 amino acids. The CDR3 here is CASSYATGGGNTIYF. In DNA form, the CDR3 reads TGTGCCAGCAGTTACGCGACAGGGGGTGGAAACACCATATATTTT.

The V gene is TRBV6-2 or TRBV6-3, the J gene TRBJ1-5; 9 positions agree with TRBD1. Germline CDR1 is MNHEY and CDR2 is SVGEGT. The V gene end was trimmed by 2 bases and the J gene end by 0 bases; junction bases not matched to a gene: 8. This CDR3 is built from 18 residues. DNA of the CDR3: TGTGCCAGCAGTTACCCGGTCCGGGACAGGGATAGCAATCAGCCCCAGCATTTT. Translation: CASSYPVRDRDSNQPQHF.

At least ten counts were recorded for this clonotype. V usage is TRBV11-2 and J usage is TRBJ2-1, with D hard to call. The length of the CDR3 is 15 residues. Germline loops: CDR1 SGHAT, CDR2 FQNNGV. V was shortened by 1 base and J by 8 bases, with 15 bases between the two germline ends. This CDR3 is CASSLARTHGYEQFF. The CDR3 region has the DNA TGTGCCAGCAGCTTAGCGCGGACCCATGGATATGAGCAGTTCTTC. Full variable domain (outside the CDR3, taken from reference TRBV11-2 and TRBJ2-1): EAGVAQSPRYKIIEKRQSVAFWCNPISGHATLYWYQQILGQGPKLLIQFQNNGVVDDSQLPKDRFSAERLKGVDSTLKIQPAKLEDSAVYLCASSLARTHGYEQFFGPGTRLTVL.

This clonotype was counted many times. CDR3 DNA sequence: TGTGCCAGCAGTTTGGGGGTACGTGAGCAGTTCTTC. Protein product: CASSLGVREQFF. The chain combines TRBV28 with TRBJ2-1; D tentatively reads TRBD1 or TRBD2 (5 bases each). The germline CDR1 and CDR2 sequences are MDHEN and SYDVKM. Deletions cut 3 bases from V and 9 bases from J, with 9 bases between. This CDR3 contains 12 residues.

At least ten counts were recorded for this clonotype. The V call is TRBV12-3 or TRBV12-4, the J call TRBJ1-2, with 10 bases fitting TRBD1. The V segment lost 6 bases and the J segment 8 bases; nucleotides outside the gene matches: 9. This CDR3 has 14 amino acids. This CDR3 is CASSQTGGAKGYTF. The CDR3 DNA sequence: TGTGCCAGCAGCCAGACAGGGGGCGCCAAGGGCTACACCTTC.

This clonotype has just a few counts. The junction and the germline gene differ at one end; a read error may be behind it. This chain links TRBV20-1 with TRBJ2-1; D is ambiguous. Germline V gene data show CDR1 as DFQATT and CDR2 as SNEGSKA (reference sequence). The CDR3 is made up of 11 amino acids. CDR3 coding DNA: TGCAGTGCTAGAGTGAACGGTGAGGAGTTCTTC. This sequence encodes CSARVNGEEFF.

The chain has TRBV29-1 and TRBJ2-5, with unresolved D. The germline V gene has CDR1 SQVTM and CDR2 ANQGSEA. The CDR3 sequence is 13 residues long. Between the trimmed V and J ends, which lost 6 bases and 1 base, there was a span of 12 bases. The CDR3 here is CSVSWGTQETQYF. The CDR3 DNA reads TGCAGCGTCTCCTGGGGAACCCAAGAGACCCAGTACTTC.

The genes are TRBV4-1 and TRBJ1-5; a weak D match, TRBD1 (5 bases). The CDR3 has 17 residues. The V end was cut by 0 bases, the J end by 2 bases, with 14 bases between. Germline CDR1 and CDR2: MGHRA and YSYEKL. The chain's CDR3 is CASSQENRRGGNQPQHF. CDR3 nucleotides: TGCGCCAGCAGCCAAGAGAATCGCAGAGGGGGCAATCAGCCCCAGCATTTT.

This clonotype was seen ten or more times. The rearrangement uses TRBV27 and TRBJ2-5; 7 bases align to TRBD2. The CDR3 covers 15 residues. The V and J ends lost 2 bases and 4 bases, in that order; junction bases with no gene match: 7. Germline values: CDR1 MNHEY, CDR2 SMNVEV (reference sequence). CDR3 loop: CASSLRGRAGETQYF. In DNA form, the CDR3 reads TGTGCCAGCAGTTTACGAGGGAGGGCTGGAGAGACCCAGTACTTC.

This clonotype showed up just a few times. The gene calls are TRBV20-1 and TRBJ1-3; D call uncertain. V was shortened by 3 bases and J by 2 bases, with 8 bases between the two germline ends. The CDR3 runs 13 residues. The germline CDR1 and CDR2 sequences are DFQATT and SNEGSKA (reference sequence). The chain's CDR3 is CSARFGPGNTIYF. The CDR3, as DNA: TGCAGTGCTAGGTTCGGGCCTGGAAACACCATATATTTT.